The source of this T cell receptor (beta chain) is a study of T cell repertoires in cytomegalovirus infection. Background on the study: Indicated by public TCR beta signatures were CMV infection and matching HLA type. Study observations and caveats: It was HLA-C-restricted CMV-specific TCR beta clonotypes that dominated the response ex vivo.

This CDR3 is 15 amino acids long. The ends were cut back, 8 bases at V and 0 bases at J, with 16 bases in the middle. CDR1 is LGHNA, CDR2 YSLEER, per germline. TCRdb reprocessed the reads via MiXCR and lists one record per CDR3 protein. Of approximately 320,000 distinct CDR3 sequences listed, 8% to 9.5% were seen once; the top ten hold roughly 4%. In its sample, this clonotype was seen many times. As yet, its antigen is unknown. The V gene is TRBV4-3, the J gene TRBJ2-5, with D unclear. Sequencing used PBMCs. This TCR derives from a human donor in good health (CMV status not recorded). Some clones in this sample may be carry-over from other donors' samples. CDR3 in amino acids: CASSQGNTNQETQYF. DNA of the CDR3: TGCGCCAGCTCGCAAGGGAATACTAACCAAGAGACCCAGTACTTC.